The 3 T cell receptor beta chains below were found in one sample sequenced in a study of T cell clonality in common variable immunodeficiency. Broader study findings: Fewer deletions and N-nucleotide insertions were reportedly seen in common variable immunodeficiency TCR beta sequences.

These receptors are not linked to any known antigen. Clones were read by immunoSEQ multiplex PCR, and TCRdb kept only the in-frame ones, dropping some. The record shows approximately 20,000 clones for this sample, with no singletons present. The sample taken for sequencing was peripheral blood mononuclear cells. These receptor sequences come from a human donor with common variable immunodeficiency.

Many counts were recorded for this clone. The CDR3 end is not reached by the read, which stops 3 residues before it; the germline J gene fills it in. The chain is built from TRBV18 and TRBJ1-5, with a tentative D call TRBD1 (5 bases). The V end lost 3 bases, the J end lost 5 bases, and 17 bases lay between the germline ends. CDR1 is KGHSH and CDR2 is LQKENI in the germline V gene. The CDR3 spans 16 residues. CDR3 DNA, as far as it was read: TGTGCCAGCTCACCGTTTGTTACAGGCACCGATCAGCCC. It specifies CASSPFVTGTDQP. Given in full, the CDR3 is CASSPFVTGTDQPQHF.

This clone was seen ten or more times. Read data end 3 residues before the CDR3 end; the end is taken from the germline J gene. The V call is TRBV5-1, the J call TRBJ2-3; D not certain. V gave up 7 bases and J gave up 3 bases, with 9 bases separating them. Germline V gene sequence: CDR1 SGHRS, CDR2 YFSETQ. This CDR3 region has 12 residues. CDR3 residues: CASGYKTDTQYF. The CDR3 DNA, read in part, is TGCGCCAGCGGCTATAAAACAGATACG.

This clone is classed as medium-sized. Read coverage stops 3 residues before the CDR3 terminus; the germline J gene supplies the remainder. This chain connects TRBV19 to TRBJ2-3; a possible D gene is TRBD2 (5 bases). CDR3 length: 15 residues. Per germline, CDR1 LNHDA and CDR2 SQIVND (reference sequence). V was cut by 4 bases and J by 2 bases, with 13 bases left in between. The CDR3 region is CASSRTGGYTDTQYF. The DNA read from the CDR3 is TGTGCCAGTAGTAGGACTGGCGGCTACACAGATACG.